A selection of T cell receptor beta chains follows, all from one sample in a study of T-cell memory formation after mild COVID-19. TCRdb fed the 5' RACE reads into MiXCR, producing one record per CDR3 protein. This table has fewer than 200,000 distinct CDR3 sequences, 20% to 25% appearing once. The sample comprised PBMCs or a T cell subset sorted from them (not recorded which). These receptors came from an adult woman who had mild COVID-19 (a few samples of this study predate the infection). Cell type and time point are not known. The CDR3 runs from the conserved cysteine through the conserved F or W. The order of the fields is D gene, clone size, V gene, CDR3 protein. The D gene is left open where the match is weak. Size is omitted from some rows. Given values are once, few, many or a class for expanded clones.

D gene: TRBD2
clone size: few
V gene: TRBV7-8
CDR3 protein: CASSFSGGSYNEQFF

D gene: TRBD2
clone size: few
V gene: TRBV7-6
CDR3 protein: CASSLIEPGLGSETQYF

D gene: TRBD2
clone size: -
V gene: TRBV5-1
CDR3 protein: CASSPEGTSGGQETQYF

D gene: TRBD1
clone size: -
V gene: TRBV19
CDR3 protein: CASSIRGPYEQYF

D gene: -
clone size: few
V gene: TRBV20-1
CDR3 protein: CSAFSGGRSSYEQYF

D gene: TRBD1
clone size: -
V gene: TRBV12-3/TRBV12-4
CDR3 protein: CASRSGQGDTEAFF

D gene: -
clone size: many
V gene: TRBV19
CDR3 protein: CACARASTEAFF

D gene: TRBD1
clone size: -
V gene: TRBV12-3/TRBV12-4
CDR3 protein: CASSSRTGLNTEAFF

D gene: -
clone size: -
V gene: TRBV7-9
CDR3 protein: CASSPEGQGSSYEQYF

D gene: TRBD2
clone size: -
V gene: TRBV7-2
CDR3 protein: CASSPTVLAYNEQFF

D gene: -
clone size: few
V gene: TRBV29-1
CDR3 protein: CSARDAGFYREAFF

D gene: -
clone size: -
V gene: TRBV19
CDR3 protein: CASSGGGTNYGYTF

D gene: TRBD2
clone size: few
V gene: TRBV6-6
CDR3 protein: CASSPWTSGTYNEQFF

D gene: -
clone size: -
V gene: TRBV5-1
CDR3 protein: CASSLWQGSATNEKLFF

D gene: -
clone size: -
V gene: TRBV4-1
CDR3 protein: CASSQEPAGANYGYTF

D gene: -
clone size: few
V gene: TRBV7-8
CDR3 protein: CASSLLWTNTGELFF

D gene: TRBD1
clone size: -
V gene: TRBV7-9
CDR3 protein: CASSLATGDVYYGYTF

D gene: -
clone size: -
V gene: TRBV5-1
CDR3 protein: CASSLERSFGNQPQHF

D gene: -
clone size: once
V gene: TRBV12-3/TRBV12-4
CDR3 protein: CASSLLETANQPQHF

D gene: TRBD1
clone size: few
V gene: TRBV24-1
CDR3 protein: CATSGKTGGYEQYF

D gene: -
clone size: -
V gene: TRBV2
CDR3 protein: CASSDMGEYQETQYF

D gene: -
clone size: -
V gene: TRBV7-6
CDR3 protein: CASSPTGGSGNEQFF

D gene: -
clone size: few
V gene: TRBV7-9
CDR3 protein: CASSLAPPGAGTDTQYF

D gene: -
clone size: few
V gene: TRBV5-6
CDR3 protein: CASSLAMGEKLFF

D gene: -
clone size: few
V gene: TRBV28
CDR3 protein: CASNSWLSGNEQFF

D gene: -
clone size: -
V gene: TRBV27
CDR3 protein: CASSFQGNPVEAFF